These 8 T cell receptor beta chains were all obtained from the same sample, sequenced in a study of blood T cell repertoires in COVID-19. Measured with immunoSEQ multiplex PCR; TCRdb has only the in-frame clones, and not every one. In the table there are about 70,000 clones, 75% to 85% of which are singletons. The specimen sequenced was peripheral blood. These receptors all come from a man aged 65 to 85 who had recovered from COVID-19.

The CDR3 sequence is CASSPWGLAETDTQYF. The CDR3 DNA reads as TGTGCCAGCAGCCCCTGGGGACTAGCGGAGACAGATACGCAGTATTTT. The chain has TRBV7-2 and TRBJ2-3, with 11 bases identical to TRBD2. This CDR3 comprises 16 residues. V shed 5 bases and J 3 bases; nucleotides not matched to a gene: 7. CDR1 SGHTA and CDR2 FQGNSA come from the germline V gene.

The chain recombines TRBV6-2 or TRBV6-3 with TRBJ2-5, with D tentatively TRBD1 (5 bases). The CDR3 runs 15 residues. From germline, CDR1 is MNHEY and CDR2 SVGEGT. V shed 2 bases and J shed 5 bases, with 15 bases lying between them. The CDR3 sequence: CASSYGQGKGETQYF. The CDR3 DNA reads TGTGCCAGCAGTTACGGGCAGGGTAAAGGGGAGACCCAGTACTTC.

The chain is built from TRBV5-1 and TRBJ1-4; 8 bases fit TRBD1. V shed 2 bases and J 2 bases; nucleotides not matched to a gene: 2. Germline V gene lookup returns CDR1 SGHRS and CDR2 YFSETQ. The CDR3 is 15 residues long. CDR3 DNA sequence: TGCGCCAGCAGCTTCTCAGGGGGCACTAATGAAAAACTGTTTTTT. It specifies CASSFSGGTNEKLFF. Full variable domain (missing parts from reference TRBV5-1 and TRBJ1-4): KAGVTQTPRYLIKTRGQQVTLSCSPISGHRSVSWYQQTPGQGLQFLFEYFSETQRNKGNFPGRFSGRQFSNSRSEMNVSTLELGDSALYLCASSFSGGTNEKLFFGSGTQLSVL.

V gene TRBV12-3 or TRBV12-4 combines with J gene TRBJ2-7, with D possibly TRBD1 on 6 matching bases. This CDR3 has 13 residues. Trimming took off 6 bases at V and 3 bases at J, with 12 bases between the two ends. CDR3: CASSGQPFYEQYF. The CDR3 coding sequence is TGTGCCAGCAGCGGACAGCCCTTCTACGAGCAGTACTTC.

The J gene is TRBJ1-1, the V gene TRBV25-1; the D gene is possibly TRBD1 (5 bases). Germline CDR1 reads MGHDK; CDR2 reads SYGVNS. Between the trimmed V and J ends, which lost 1 base and 0 bases, there was a span of 6 bases. This CDR3 spans 14 amino acids. Here the CDR3 reads CASSEWGVNTEAFF. In DNA, the CDR3 is TGTGCCAGCAGTGAATGGGGGGTGAACACTGAAGCTTTCTTT.

This clone occurred a few times. This chain joins TRBV15 and TRBJ2-3; TRBD2 is a possible D gene (5 bases). CDR1 is LNHNV and CDR2 is YYDKDF in the germline V gene (reference sequence). The V and J ends lost 1 base and 2 bases respectively, with 13 bases between them. The CDR3 consists of 16 residues. This chain's CDR3 is CATSRAHGELTDTQYF. The DNA for the CDR3 is TGTGCCACCAGCAGAGCCCACGGGGAGCTCACAGATACGCAGTATTTT.

The rearrangement joins TRBV3-1 (or the pseudogene TRBV3-2) to TRBJ2-2, with a weak D call TRBD2 (5 bases). The CDR3 has 15 residues. Germline CDR1 reads LGHDT; CDR2 reads YNNKEL (reference sequence). Trimming pared 1 base from V and 4 bases from J, leaving 10 bases between. CDR3 nucleotides: TGTGCCAGCAGCCAAGTACTAGGCCTCACCGGGGAGCTGTTTTTT. Its translation is CASSQVLGLTGELFF.

The V call is TRBV27, the J call TRBJ2-7, with 9 bases matching TRBD1. Germline V gives CDR1 MNHEY, CDR2 SMNVEV (reference sequence). With 5 bases clipped from V and 2 bases from J, the junction kept 7 bases outside the gene matches. CDR3 length: 15 amino acids. For the CDR3, the DNA is TGTGCCAGCAGTCGAACCGGGACAGGGACCTACGAGCAGTACTTC. As protein: CASSRTGTGTYEQYF.